Below, 14 T cell receptor beta chains from the same sample are listed, as sequenced in a study of cytomegalovirus exposure and HLA in healthy donors. PCR primers comprised 60 Vbeta and 13 Jbeta primers. Assay: immunoSEQ multiplex PCR; the TCRdb copy retains only in-frame clones and omits some. In the table there are about 190,000 clones, about 76% of which are singletons. What was sequenced was PBMCs. These receptors came from a woman aged 45-65 years in good health and CMV-seronegative.

This chain uses TRBV28 with TRBJ2-1; possible D gene TRBD1, 5 bases. Trimming cost V 6 bases and J 0 bases, with 18 bases left between them. The CDR3 loop spans 17 amino acids. Germline CDR1 is MDHEN and CDR2 is SYDVKM. The CDR3 here is CASSFLDKTLSYNEQFF. The DNA for the CDR3 is TGTGCCAGCAGCTTCCTGGACAAAACCCTCTCCTACAATGAGCAGTTCTTC.

Concerning this clone: Germline is not matched at one junction end, which may reflect a read error. The chain joins TRBV2 to TRBJ2-7; TRBD2 matches at 8 bases. Germline V gene data show CDR1 as SNHLY and CDR2 as FYNNEI. This CDR3 comprises 15 residues. The CDR3 DNA reads as TGTGCCAGCAGTGAAGTAGCGGGAAGACGCTACGCGCAGTACTTC. Translated, it gives CASSEVAGRRYAQYF.

The chain carries TRBV19 and TRBJ1-4; TRBD1 matches at 8 bases. CDR3 length: 14 residues. Germline loops: CDR1 LNHDA, CDR2 SQIVND (reference sequence). Trimming at V came to 1 base and at J to 10 bases, leaving 5 bases not matched to a gene. The CDR3 sequence is CASSIGTGSGKLFF. The CDR3 nucleotides are TGTGCCAGTAGTATAGGGACAGGGTCAGGAAAACTGTTTTTT.

The chain uses TRBV28 and TRBJ2-7, with 8 bases fitting TRBD2. The CDR3 is 14 residues long. Trimming removed 7 bases from V and 3 bases from J; junction bases left unmatched: 8. CDR1 is MDHEN, CDR2 SYDVKM, per germline. CDR3 amino acids: CASTSGGGIYEQYF. The CDR3 coding sequence is TGTGCCAGCACCTCCGGGGGGGGAATCTACGAGCAGTACTTC.

The chain uses TRBV28 and TRBJ2-1; TRBD2 might be the D (5 bases). V was trimmed by 4 bases and J by 7 bases, leaving 17 bases between them. The CDR3 spans 15 residues. Germline V gene lookup returns CDR1 MDHEN and CDR2 SYDVKM. CDR3 in amino acids: CASSWSAGRPNEQFF. The CDR3 bases are TGTGCCAGCAGTTGGTCGGCGGGCCGGCCGAATGAGCAGTTCTTC.

J is TRBJ2-5 and V is TRBV4-3; D gene ambiguous. The J call is uncertain, as TRBJ2-7 better fits the DNA end. Per germline, CDR1 LGHNA and CDR2 YSLEER. The length of the CDR3 is 13 residues. The CDR3 loop reads CASSQDRFYEQYF. The CDR3 coding sequence is TGCGCCAGCAGCCAAGACAGGTTCTACGAGCAGTACTTC.

V usage is TRBV5-1 and J usage is TRBJ2-3; D remains ambiguous. This CDR3 has 12 amino acids. Trimming took 4 bases from V and 3 from J, leaving 6 bases between them. Germline V gene sequence: CDR1 SGHRS, CDR2 YFSETQ. The CDR3 nucleotides are TGCGCCAGCAGCCTGAGAACAGATACGCAGTATTTT. It codes for CASSLRTDTQYF.

This chain uses TRBV14 with TRBJ2-7, with TRBD1 matching over 9 bases. The germline V gene has CDR1 SGHDN and CDR2 FVKESK. The junction had 10 bases not matched to a gene; V was cut back by 2 bases and J by 5 bases. CDR3 size: 16 residues. CDR3 amino acids: CASSQRSGTGSHEQYF. The CDR3 DNA reads as TGTGCCAGCAGCCAACGCTCCGGGACAGGGAGCCACGAGCAGTACTTC.

The V gene is TRBV2, the J gene TRBJ2-1; TRBD2 is a possible D gene (7 bases). This CDR3 comprises 15 residues. V lost 7 bases to trimming and J lost 8 bases, with 21 bases between them. Germline V gene sequence: CDR1 SNHLY, CDR2 FYNNEI. DNA of the CDR3: TGTGCCAGCACCAGACGGGAGGCCGAGGGGGATGAGCAGTTCTTC. Amino acids: CASTRREAEGDEQFF.

This rearrangement joins TRBV4-1 to TRBJ2-7, with unresolved D. This CDR3 comprises 15 residues. V lost 0 bases to trimming and J lost 3 bases, with 12 bases between them. CDR1 is MGHRA, CDR2 YSYEKL, per germline. For the CDR3, the DNA is TGCGCCAGCAGCCAAGATATAGAGAGTATCTACGAGCAGTACTTC. It codes for CASSQDIESIYEQYF.

This clone was counted a few times. The chain couples TRBV18 to TRBJ1-2; no reliable D call. Trimming cost V 5 bases and J 6 bases, with 13 bases left between them. Germline loops: CDR1 KGHSH, CDR2 LQKENI. The length of the CDR3 is 13 residues. The CDR3 here is CASSSGSGNGYTF. The DNA of the CDR3 is TGTGCCAGCTCATCCGGGTCGGGTAATGGCTACACCTTC. The entire variable domain, with the rest obtained from reference TRBV18 and TRBJ1-2, is as follows: NAGVMQNPRHLVRRRGQEARLRCSPMKGHSHVYWYRQLPEEGLKFMVYLQKENIIDESGMPKERFSAEFPKEGPSILRIQQVVRGDSAAYFCASSSGSGNGYTFGSGTRLTVV.

The chain is built from TRBV27 and TRBJ1-4; D unresolved. V was pared by 1 base and J by 10 bases, with 25 bases between. Looked up from germline, CDR1 is MNHEY and CDR2 is SMNVEV (reference sequence). This CDR3 has 18 residues. The CDR3 spells CASSLLGHRGSVDSKLFF. Here the CDR3 DNA reads TGTGCCAGCAGTTTATTAGGGCACCGGGGTTCGGTGGACTCAAAACTGTTTTTT.

This clone was observed a handful of times. The chain links TRBV2 to TRBJ1-4; TRBD1 aligns across 7 bases. The germline CDR1 and CDR2 sequences are SNHLY and FYNNEI. The CDR3 loop spans 15 amino acids. V gave up 6 bases and J gave up 7 bases; unmatched junction bases: 11. The CDR3 region is CASSVQGMGGEKLFF. CDR3 nucleotide sequence: TGTGCCAGCAGCGTACAGGGGATGGGGGGTGAAAAACTGTTTTTT.

The V call is TRBV27, the J call TRBJ2-3, with 8 bases matching TRBD2. The CDR3 totals 15 residues. The germline V gene has CDR1 MNHEY and CDR2 SMNVEV (reference sequence). V shed 5 bases and J 3 bases; nucleotides not matched to a gene: 7. CDR3 sequence: CASSNGGAGTDTQYF. The CDR3 DNA reads as TGTGCCAGCAGTAACGGGGGGGCGGGGACAGATACGCAGTATTTT.